These 18 T cell receptor beta chains were sequenced from one sample in a study of T cell repertoires in cytomegalovirus infection. TCRdb itself ran the reads through MiXCR, one entry per CDR3 protein. The sample has tens of thousands of distinct CDR3 sequences; about 48% are singletons. Their target antigens are unknown. This sample comprised CD8+ T cells from cultured PBMCs, obtained from culture after CMV antigen stimulation. The receptors were sampled from a human donor in good health (CMV status not recorded). Some clones in this sample may be carry-over from other donors' samples.

This rearrangement joins TRBV7-6 to TRBJ2-2; TRBD1 matches at 8 bases. V dropped 1 base and J dropped 7; count of bases not matched to a gene: 8. Germline lookup yields CDR1 SGHVS and CDR2 FNYEAQ. The CDR3 sequence is 16 residues long. The DNA for the CDR3 is TGTGCCAGCAGCTTAGAGTTCAGGGGGCTAGGCGGGGAGCTGTTTTTT. This codes for CASSLEFRGLGGELFF.

This clonotype was recorded a few times. J is TRBJ2-7 and V is TRBV7-2; 8 bases align to TRBD1. The CDR3 loop spans 16 amino acids. Looked up from germline, CDR1 is SGHTA and CDR2 is FQGNSA. The trim removed 0 bases at V and 0 bases at J, leaving 4 bases unmatched. The CDR3 region has the DNA TGTGCCAGCAGCTTAGCGGGGACAGGTCTCTCCTACGAGCAGTACTTC. Amino acids: CASSLAGTGLSYEQYF.

This chain's CDR3 is CASSLAPTAFGYTF. The CDR3, as DNA: TGTGCCAGCAGCTTAGCCCCGACAGCCTTTGGCTACACCTTC. This sequence joins TRBV7-9 and TRBJ1-2; tentative D call: TRBD1 (5 bases). The length of the CDR3 is 14 residues. Between the trimmed V and J ends, which lost 0 bases and 7 bases, there was a span of 12 bases. Germline lookup yields CDR1 SEHNR and CDR2 FQNEAQ (reference sequence).

The V and J genes are TRBV20-1 and TRBJ1-1; D remains unclear. The CDR3 consists of 14 residues. Between the trimmed V and J ends, which lost 0 bases and 1 base, there was a span of 9 bases. Per germline, CDR1 DFQATT and CDR2 SNEGSKA (reference sequence). CDR3 protein: CSARDREQNTEAFF. The CDR3 nucleotides are TGCAGTGCTAGAGATAGGGAACAGAACACTGAAGCTTTCTTT.

Here the CDR3 reads CASTRGTGPEAFF. The CDR3 nucleotides read TGTGCCAGCACGCGTGGGACTGGCCCCGAAGCTTTCTTT. The chain combines TRBV2 with TRBJ1-1; D perhaps matches TRBD1 (5 bases). Trimming pared 7 bases from V and 8 bases from J, leaving 17 bases between. CDR1 and CDR2 from the germline V gene are SNHLY and FYNNEI. This CDR3 comprises 13 residues. The whole variable domain, remainder taken from reference TRBV2 and TRBJ1-1, is EPEVTQTPSHQVTQMGQEVILRCVPISNHLYFYWYRQILGQKVEFLVSFYNNEISEKSEIFDDQFSVERPDGSNFTLKIRSTKLEDSAMYFCASTRGTGPEAFFGQGTRLTVV.

This chain uses TRBV7-2 with TRBJ2-5; no clear D. Germline V gene data show CDR1 as SGHTA and CDR2 as FQGNSA. The length of the CDR3 is 11 residues. Trimming cost V 5 bases and J 11 bases, with 12 bases left between them. CDR3 sequence reads: CASSLAAQQYF. The CDR3 DNA sequence: TGTGCCAGCAGCCTGGCGGCTCAGCAGTACTTC. The variable domain in full, with the rest retrieved from reference TRBV7-2 and TRBJ2-5, is GAGVSQSPSNKVTEKGKDVELRCDPISGHTALYWYRQSLGQGLEFLIYFQGNSAPDKSGLPSDRFSAERTGGSVSTLTIQRTQQEDSAVYLCASSLAAQQYFGPGTRLLVL.

Here the CDR3 DNA reads TGTGCCAGGGACAGCGCTTTTGGCTACACCTTC. It encodes CARDSAFGYTF. The V gene is TRBV25-1, the J gene TRBJ1-2; a weak D match, TRBD1 (6 bases). Germline assignment: CDR1 MGHDK and CDR2 SYGVNS. V shed 9 bases and J shed 7 bases, with 12 bases lying between them. The CDR3 has 11 amino acids.

The chain links TRBV12-5 to TRBJ2-7; 10 bases align to TRBD1. CDR1 LGHNT and CDR2 FRNRAP come from the germline V gene. This CDR3 contains 16 residues. The V segment lost 2 bases and the J segment 2 bases; nucleotides outside the gene matches: 6. This chain's CDR3 is CASGLPRDRGTYEQYF. The CDR3 nucleotides are TGTGCTAGTGGTTTGCCCCGGGACAGGGGCACCTACGAGCAGTACTTC.

The chain links TRBV7-6 to TRBJ2-3; D is uncertain. The CDR3 covers 13 residues. Trimming cost V 5 bases and J 2 bases, with 8 bases left between them. Germline V gives CDR1 SGHVS, CDR2 FNYEAQ. The CDR3 loop reads CASSPQATDTQYF. In DNA form, the CDR3 reads TGTGCCAGCAGCCCCCAAGCCACAGATACGCAGTATTTT.

This clonotype has more than one count but fewer than ten. In nucleotides, the CDR3 is TGTGCCAGCAGCTTAGTCGGGGGACTCAACTATGGCTACACCTTC. Protein sequence: CASSLVGGLNYGYTF. J is TRBJ1-2 and V is TRBV7-6; D is possibly TRBD1 (5 bases). V was cut by 1 base and J by 2 bases, with 11 bases left in between. CDR3 length: 15 residues. Germline V gene data show CDR1 as SGHVS and CDR2 as FNYEAQ.

This clonotype turned up a few times. The chain combines TRBV6-2 or TRBV6-3 with TRBJ2-2, with no clear D. Germline V gene data show CDR1 as MNHEY and CDR2 as SVGEGT. The CDR3 runs 13 residues. V lost 7 bases and J 2 bases, leaving 8 bases between the germline ends. Written as DNA, the CDR3 is TGTGCCAGCACCTTTACAAACACCGGGGAGCTGTTTTTT. It codes for CASTFTNTGELFF.

The rearrangement links TRBV7-8 to TRBJ2-5, with TRBD2 matching 13 bases. This CDR3 is 18 amino acids long. J was trimmed by 2 bases and V by 4 bases; bases with no gene match: 10. Germline V gene sequence: CDR1 SGHVS, CDR2 FQNEAQ. CDR3 loop: CASSSGLAGAPLQETQYF. CDR3 sequence (DNA): TGTGCCAGCAGCTCAGGACTAGCGGGAGCACCCCTTCAAGAGACCCAGTACTTC. Full variable domain (rest looked up from reference TRBV7-8 and TRBJ2-5): GAGVSQSPRYKVAKRGQDVALRCDPISGHVSLFWYQQALGQGPEFLTYFQNEAQLDKSGLPSDRFFAERPEGSVSTLKIQRTQQEDSAVYLCASSSGLAGAPLQETQYFGPGTRLLVL.

CDR3 nucleotides: TGCAGTGCTAGAGACCACCTAGCGGGAGGGCCAGGGTACAATGAGCAGTTCTTC. Translating gives CSARDHLAGGPGYNEQFF. J is TRBJ2-1 and V is TRBV20-1; 12 bases align to TRBD2. The junction had 10 bases not matched to a gene; V was cut back by 0 bases and J by 4 bases. Germline-derived CDR1 and CDR2 are DFQATT and SNEGSKA (reference sequence). This CDR3 has 18 amino acids.

The chain is built from TRBV28 and TRBJ2-7; 11 bases align to TRBD2. The trim removed 3 bases at V and 2 bases at J, leaving 9 bases unmatched. The CDR3 length is 17 residues. Germline loops: CDR1 MDHEN, CDR2 SYDVKM. The CDR3 loop is CASSFGLAGGDPYEQYF. Written as DNA, the CDR3 is TGTGCCAGCAGTTTTGGGCTAGCGGGAGGCGACCCCTACGAGCAGTACTTC. Looking up the rest from reference TRBV28 and TRBJ2-7 gives the full variable domain: DVKVTQSSRYLVKRTGEKVFLECVQDMDHENMFWYRQDPGLGLRLIYFSYDVKMKEKGDIPEGYSVSREKKERFSLILESASTNQTSMYLCASSFGLAGGDPYEQYFGPGTRLTVT.

This chain joins TRBV10-3 and TRBJ2-1; 12 nucleotides match TRBD2. The germline V gene has CDR1 ENHRY and CDR2 SYGVKD. The junction had 7 bases not matched to a gene; V was cut back by 3 bases and J by 1 base. This CDR3 has 18 residues. In DNA form, the CDR3 reads TGTGCCATCAGTGATTCTCGGACTAGCGGGAAGTCCTACAATGAGCAGTTCTTC. Translation: CAISDSRTSGKSYNEQFF.

The chain has TRBV12-3 or TRBV12-4 and TRBJ1-4; TRBD1 matches 8 bases. The trim removed 6 bases at V and 3 bases at J, leaving 6 bases unmatched. The CDR3 totals 15 residues. CDR3 sequence (DNA): TGTGCCAGCAGAGACGGACAGGGTGCTAATGAAAAACTGTTTTTT. Amino acid sequence: CASRDGQGANEKLFF.

This rearrangement joins TRBV7-9 to TRBJ2-5; the D is unclear. Per germline, CDR1 SEHNR and CDR2 FQNEAQ (reference sequence). The length of the CDR3 is 13 residues. With 5 bases removed from V and 0 bases from J, the gap between germline ends came to 7 bases. The CDR3 bases are TGTGCCAGCAGCCAGAGCGACCAAGAGACCCAGTACTTC. Amino acids: CASSQSDQETQYF.

The gene calls are TRBV12-3 or TRBV12-4 and TRBJ2-7, with a weak D call TRBD2 (6 bases). The CDR3 contains 14 residues. V was shortened by 4 bases and J by 3 bases, with 13 bases between the two germline ends. CDR3 sequence (DNA): TGTGCCAGCAGTTCCCCCGGCGGGATCTACGAGCAGTACTTC. It translates to CASSSPGGIYEQYF.